The clone carrying this T cell receptor beta chain has only a few counts. Its target is not known. Heparinised blood was drawn once per donor, averaging about 100 mL. This sample stems from a study of beta chain features in type 1 diabetes. Study context: Patients were similar to healthy donors in age and gender (as well as in cell yields). All of the samples together had 107,917,701 sorted cells examined.

The study, taken as a whole, reports: Equally in patients and controls, shorter templates might have been favored by PCR. Significant though moderate, a shortening of TCRB CDR3s appeared in all four CD4+ subsets of Type 1 diabetes patients.

The entirety of the isolated RNA underwent reverse transcription, so expressed TCRB transcripts were sequenced. This table comes from immunoSEQ multiplex PCR, and its TCRdb copy is limited to in-frame clones, with some not included. The sample shows 250,000 to 300,000 clones, around 15% of them seen only once. The germline V gene has CDR1 SNHLY and CDR2 FYNNEI. J gave up 3 bases and V 4 bases, and 3 bases lay outside the gene matches. This CDR3 spans 15 amino acids. The chain uses TRBV2 and TRBJ2-7; 13 bases are a match to TRBD2. The TCR comes from a man under 40 with type 1 diabetes. Sequencing was performed on naive CD4+ T cells from blood. CDR3 sequence: CASSGGLAGDYEQYF. The CDR3 DNA reads as TGTGCCAGCAGTGGAGGACTAGCGGGGGACTACGAGCAGTACTTC.